Each of the 18 T cell receptor beta chains below was sequenced from the same sample in a study of T cell clonality in common variable immunodeficiency. TCRdb's table, derived via immunoSEQ multiplex PCR, lists solely in-frame clones and lacks some. Observed are about 35,000 clones, no singletons, with the top ten taking 2.5% to 3.5%. Sequencing was done on a sample of peripheral blood mononuclear cells. Receptor source: a person aged 18 to 75 in good health.

This clone was seen at least ten times. Read data end 3 residues before the CDR3 end; the end is taken from the germline J gene. The V gene is TRBV7-8, the J gene TRBJ2-5, with TRBD2 identical over 11 bases. Germline V CDR1 and CDR2: SGHVS, FQNEAQ. The CDR3 consists of 15 residues. V was pared by 3 bases and J by 5 bases, with 5 bases of the junction left unmatched. CDR3 DNA (partial): TGTGCCAGCAGCTTCCCGGCTAGCGGGAGGGAGACC. Translation: CASSFPASGRET. The entire CDR3 sequence reads CASSFPASGRETQYF.

Many counts were recorded for this clone. The sequence runs out 3 residues before the end of the CDR3; the remainder is reconstructed from the germline J gene. V usage is TRBV20-1 and J usage is TRBJ1-2, with D perhaps matching TRBD1 (6 bases). V was clipped by 5 bases and J by 4 bases, with 11 bases between them. Germline CDR1 reads DFQATT; CDR2 reads SNEGSKA (reference sequence). The CDR3 sequence is 12 residues long. The sequenced CDR3 bases are TGCAGTGCTGACAGGCCCCCCTATGGC. This gives the protein CSADRPPYG. The CDR3 reads in full as CSADRPPYGYTF.

This clone turned up a few times. The read stops 3 residues short of the end of the CDR3; the missing end is completed from the germline J gene. The rearrangement links TRBV5-1 to TRBJ2-1; 7 bases map to TRBD1. Germline CDR1 and CDR2: SGHRS and YFSETQ. The ends lost 1 base at V and 2 bases at J; junction bases unmatched: 3. The CDR3 has 15 residues. CDR3 region: CASSLTGTAYNEQFF. CDR3 DNA, as far as it was read: TGCGCCAGCAGCTTGACCGGGACAGCCTACAATGAG.

This clone was found many times. The read terminates 3 residues before the CDR3 end, so the remaining end is supplied by the germline J gene. The chain uses TRBV15 and TRBJ1-4; weak D call: TRBD1 (5 bases). Per germline, CDR1 LNHNV and CDR2 YYDKDF (reference sequence). The CDR3 has 13 residues. V lost 8 bases and J 3 bases, leaving 10 bases between the germline ends. The sequenced CDR3 bases are TGTGCCACCGGGCGGGACTCTAATGAAAAA. Translating it yields CATGRDSNEK. The entire CDR3 is CATGRDSNEKLFF.

This clone was seen at least ten times. The read halts 3 residues ahead of the CDR3 end, with the missing end drawn from the germline J gene. The chain recombines TRBV12-3 or TRBV12-4 with TRBJ2-5; D might be TRBD2 (5 bases). There are 13 residues in the CDR3. V lost 3 bases to trimming and J lost 5 bases, with 10 bases between them. This CDR3 is CASSFGVKETQYF. The sequenced part of the CDR3 DNA is TGTGCCAGCAGTTTCGGGGTGAAGGAGACC.

This clone came up many times. The CDR3 goes on 3 residues after the read ends, and that part is filled in from the germline J gene. The chain uses TRBV20-1 and TRBJ2-7; 7 positions agree with TRBD1. The V gene's germline CDR1 is DFQATT and CDR2 SNEGSKA (reference sequence). The CDR3 extends over 14 amino acids. With 0 bases clipped from V and 6 bases from J, the junction kept 8 bases outside the gene matches. The CDR3 DNA, read in part, is TGCAGTGCTAGAGAAGGGGGCGCCGCCTTCGAG. This codes for CSAREGGAAFE. The full CDR3 is CSAREGGAAFEQYF.

This clone was observed many times. The DNA ends 3 residues before the CDR3 does, and the rest of the CDR3 is filled in from the germline J gene. This chain uses TRBV20-1 with TRBJ2-7; weak D call: TRBD2 (6 bases). CDR1 and CDR2 from the germline V gene are DFQATT and SNEGSKA (reference sequence). V lost 6 bases and J lost 3, with 18 bases in between. The CDR3 contains 14 residues. The sequenced part of the CDR3 DNA is TGCAGTGCCACTAGCAGGGAGTCCGGCTACGAG. This codes for CSATSRESGYE. Given in full, the CDR3 is CSATSRESGYEQYF.

This clone has only a few counts. The observed sequence ends 3 residues before the CDR3 terminus, with the missing tail filled in from the germline J gene. The V gene is TRBV20-1, the J gene TRBJ2-1; 7 nucleotides line up with TRBD1. J was trimmed by 7 bases and V by 6 bases; bases with no gene match: 12. Germline assignment: CDR1 DFQATT and CDR2 SNEGSKA (reference sequence). This CDR3 is built from 14 residues. CDR3 residues: CSARGGRFRNEQFF. The DNA read from the CDR3 is TGCAGTGCCCGAGGGGGCAGGTTCCGTAATGAG.

This clone was counted ten times or more. Coverage ceases 3 residues before the CDR3 finishes, and the germline J gene fills in the end. The chain employs TRBV19 and TRBJ2-3, with TRBD1 matching 7 bases. The CDR3 extends over 14 amino acids. The V gene's germline CDR1 is LNHDA and CDR2 SQIVND (reference sequence). J was trimmed by 1 base and V by 3 bases; bases with no gene match: 1. Incomplete CDR3 DNA: TGTGCCAGTAGTATTGGGACAGGCACAGATACG. It is translated as CASSIGTGTDT. The entire CDR3 protein is CASSIGTGTDTQYF.

This clone appeared a few times. The read terminates 3 residues ahead of where the CDR3 ends, so the germline J gene completes it. The chain is built from TRBV5-4 and TRBJ2-5; no firm D call. The V gene lost 3 bases and the J gene lost 5 bases, with 17 bases spanning the gap. This CDR3 has 15 residues. The germline V gene has CDR1 SGHNT and CDR2 YYREEE (reference sequence). Partial CDR3 DNA: TGTGCCAGCAGCTCGGCCTCCGGAGTCGGGGAGACC. This encodes CASSSASGVGET. The full-length CDR3 reads as CASSSASGVGETQYF.

This clone showed up many times. The sequenced fragment ends 3 residues before the CDR3 boundary, so the rest is inferred from the germline J gene. The chain recombines TRBV6-1 with TRBJ2-6; TRBD1 matches at 8 bases. This CDR3 spans 16 amino acids. The ends lost 4 bases at V and 2 bases at J; junction bases unmatched: 4. Germline lookup yields CDR1 MNHNS and CDR2 SASEGT. The sequenced CDR3 bases are TGTGCCAGCAGTGGGACAGGGAAGGCTGGGGCCAACGTC. Protein product: CASSGTGKAGANV. The entire CDR3 protein reads CASSGTGKAGANVLTF.

This clone was detected many times. The read ends 3 residues early relative to the CDR3; the germline J gene fills the gap. The chain couples TRBV28 to TRBJ2-7, with D perhaps TRBD1 (6 bases). Germline loops: CDR1 MDHEN, CDR2 SYDVKM. The germline V and J ends were trimmed by 2 bases and 0 bases, with 11 bases remaining between them. This CDR3 spans 15 amino acids. The CDR3 loop reads CASSLGTPSSYEQYF. The DNA read from the CDR3 is TGTGCCAGCAGTTTAGGGACACCTAGCTCCTACGAG. Combining the CDR3 with reference TRBV28 and TRBJ2-7 gives the whole variable domain DVKVTQSSRYLVKRTGEKVFLECVQDMDHENMFWYRQDPGLGLRLIYFSYDVKMKEKGDIPEGYSVSREKKERFSLILESASTNQTSMYLCASSLGTPSSYEQYFGPGTRLTVT.

This clone has ten or more counts. The CDR3 end lies 3 residues beyond the end of the read and is filled in from the germline J gene. The chain links TRBV19 to TRBJ1-2; D gene uncertain. Trimming cost V 7 bases and J 2 bases, with 17 bases left between them. CDR1 is LNHDA, CDR2 SQIVND, per germline (reference sequence). The CDR3 runs 15 residues. Partial CDR3 DNA: TGTGCCAGTACCAAGGGCCTCGATGGAAACTATGGC. Its protein is CASTKGLDGNYG. In full, the CDR3 is CASTKGLDGNYGYTF.

This clone has at least ten counts. The CDR3 extends 3 residues past the end of the read, so its final part is completed from the germline J gene. This rearrangement joins TRBV5-6 to TRBJ1-1; weak D call: TRBD1 (6 bases). The CDR3 extends over 12 amino acids. Per germline, CDR1 SGHDT and CDR2 YYEEEE. CDR3 region: CASSLRGGQAFF. The sequenced part of the CDR3 DNA is TGTGCCAGCAGCTTGAGGGGGGGCCAA.

Ten or more counts support this clone. The read terminates 3 residues before the CDR3 end, so the remaining end is supplied by the germline J gene. This chain uses TRBV19 with TRBJ1-5; D is unresolved. The CDR3 is 13 amino acids. Trimming cost V 7 bases and J 3 bases, with 10 bases left between them. The germline V gene has CDR1 LNHDA and CDR2 SQIVND (reference sequence). Partial CDR3 DNA: TGTGCCAGTATTGGGCAGTTCAATCAGCCC. It codes for CASIGQFNQP. The entire CDR3 is CASIGQFNQPQHF. Using reference TRBV19 and TRBJ1-5 for the parts outside the CDR3, the full variable domain is DGGITQSPKYLFRKEGQNVTLSCEQNLNHDAMYWYRQDPGQGLRLIYYSQIVNDFQKGDIAEGYSVSREKKESFPLTVTSAQKNPTAFYLCASIGQFNQPQHFGDGTRLSIL.

This clone has ten or more counts. The sequence runs out 3 residues before the end of the CDR3; the remainder is reconstructed from the germline J gene. V and J are TRBV7-9 and TRBJ1-2; 8 bases map to TRBD1. Germline assignment: CDR1 SEHNR and CDR2 FQNEAQ (reference sequence). Germline trimming cut 1 base from V and 2 bases from J; bases unmatched to any gene: 3. The CDR3 has 15 residues. CDR3 DNA (partial): TGTGCCAGCAGCTTAGAGACAGGGGCCAACTATGGC. It translates to CASSLETGANYG. The CDR3 reads in full as CASSLETGANYGYTF.

This clone was recorded many times. Sequencing ends 3 residues short of the CDR3 end; the germline J gene provides the rest. The chain uses TRBV2 and TRBJ1-4, with 10 bases identical to TRBD1. The CDR3 is 17 amino acids. CDR1 and CDR2 from the germline V gene are SNHLY and FYNNEI. V was pared by 5 bases and J by 2 bases, with 8 bases of the junction left unmatched. CDR3: CASSPSGQGITNEKLFF. The part of the CDR3 DNA that was read is TGTGCCAGCAGTCCATCGGGACAGGGGATCACTAATGAAAAA.

In its sample, this clone was seen many times. Partial CDR3 DNA: TGTGCCAGCTCACCACCGGGACTAGCGGGAGGGCCCGCAGATACG. Translating gives CASSPPGLAGGPADT. The full CDR3 sequence reads CASSPPGLAGGPADTQYF. The chain recombines TRBV18 with TRBJ2-3, with 16 bases fitting TRBD2. From the germline J gene comes the end of the CDR3, since the read stops 3 residues before it. J gave up 4 bases and V 0 bases, and 4 bases lay outside the gene matches. CDR3 length equals 18 residues. CDR1 and CDR2 from the germline V gene are KGHSH and LQKENI.